This is a list of T cell receptor beta chains from one sample in a study of cytomegalovirus exposure and HLA in healthy donors. The method was immunoSEQ multiplex PCR; TCRdb's version includes in-frame clones alone and lacks a portion of them. In the table there are under 200,000 clones, about 80% of which are singletons. Input material: PBMCs. The receptors were sampled from a middle-aged man in good health and CMV-seropositive. The CDR3 runs from the conserved cysteine through the conserved F or W. Each record gives: D gene, V gene, J gene, clone size, CDR3 protein, CDR3 DNA. A D gene is named only where the DNA matches it firmly. The size entry is marked missing in some rows and otherwise reads once, few, many or a size class.

D: .
V: TRBV13
J: TRBJ2-3
size: .
CDR3: CASSLSGRTDTQYF
DNA: TGTGCCAGCAGCTTAAGCGGGCGCACAGATACGCAGTATTTT

D: TRBD1
V: TRBV7-2
J: TRBJ2-1
size: few
CDR3: CASSRRGGQGSSYNEQFF
DNA: TGTGCCAGCAGCCGGAGGGGGGGACAGGGTAGCTCCTACAATGAGCAGTTCTTC

D: .
V: TRBV11-2
J: TRBJ2-5
size: .
CDR3: CASSLGGFQGQETQYF
DNA: TGTGCCAGCAGCTTAGGGGGGTTTCAGGGGCAAGAGACCCAGTACTTC

D: .
V: TRBV30
J: TRBJ1-4
size: .
CDR3: CAWSRSGANEKLFF
DNA: TGTGCCTGGAGTCGTTCAGGTGCTAATGAAAAACTGTTTTTT

D: TRBD2
V: TRBV6-1
J: TRBJ2-1
size: .
CDR3: CASTRTSGAATEQFF
DNA: TGTGCCAGCACCCGGACTAGCGGGGCGGCCACTGAGCAGTTCTTC

D: .
V: TRBV7-9
J: TRBJ2-7
size: .
CDR3: CASSLAGSMSPHEQYF
DNA: TGTGCCAGCAGCTTAGCGGGCTCCATGTCGCCCCACGAGCAGTACTTC

D: TRBD1
V: TRBV20-1
J: TRBJ1-2
size: .
CDR3: CSARGPYGYTF
DNA: TGCAGCGCAAGGGGGCCCTATGGCTACACCTTC

D: .
V: TRBV4-1
J: TRBJ1-4
size: .
CDR3: CASTDMYGKLFF
DNA: TGCGCCAGCACGGACATGTACGGGAAACTGTTTTTT

D: TRBD1
V: TRBV19
J: TRBJ1-3
size: .
CDR3: CASSRGQGEYSGNTIYF
DNA: TGTGCCAGTAGTAGGGGACAGGGGGAGTACTCTGGAAACACCATATATTTT

D: TRBD2
V: TRBV27
J: TRBJ2-3
size: .
CDR3: CASSSPSGGWGDTQYF
DNA: TGTGCCAGCAGTTCGCCTAGCGGGGGGTGGGGAGATACGCAGTATTTT

D: .
V: TRBV29-1
J: TRBJ2-7
size: .
CDR3: CSVVSLYEQYF
DNA: TGCAGCGTTGTCTCCCTCTACGAGCAGTACTTC

D: TRBD1
V: TRBV6-4
J: TRBJ2-3
size: .
CDR3: CASSTGGTDTQYF
DNA: TGTGCCAGCAGCACAGGGGGGACAGATACGCAGTATTTT

D: TRBD1
V: TRBV6-5
J: TRBJ1-2
size: .
CDR3: CASSEGTGQGYTF
DNA: TGTGCCAGCAGTGAGGGGACAGGGCAAGGCTACACCTTC

D: .
V: TRBV9
J: TRBJ1-1
size: .
CDR3: CASSHNPERGGPEAFF
DNA: TGTGCCAGCAGCCACAATCCCGAGAGGGGAGGGCCTGAAGCTTTCTTT

D: .
V: TRBV4-3
J: TRBJ2-7
size: .
CDR3: CASSQGVENEQYF
DNA: TGCGCCAGCAGCCAAGGGGTGGAGAACGAGCAGTACTTC

D: TRBD1
V: TRBV18
J: TRBJ2-7
size: .
CDR3: CASSPPAGTGTYEQYF
DNA: TGTGCCAGCTCACCACCCGCCGGGACAGGGACCTACGAGCAGTACTTC

D: TRBD1
V: TRBV5-1
J: TRBJ1-1
size: .
CDR3: CASFSGTANTEAFF
DNA: TGCGCCAGCTTCTCCGGGACAGCCAACACTGAAGCTTTCTTT

D: .
V: TRBV18
J: TRBJ2-2
size: .
CDR3: CASSPRAGNTGELFF
DNA: TGTGCCAGCTCACCACGTGCAGGGAACACCGGGGAGCTGTTTTTT

D: .
V: TRBV5-6
J: TRBJ2-3
size: few
CDR3: CASSPGTYVRGQYF
DNA: TGTGCCAGCAGCCCTGGGACTTACGTCCGGGGGCAGTATTTT

D: .
V: TRBV21-1
J: TRBJ1-2
size: .
CDR3: CASSKEVTGRAF
DNA: TGTGCCAGCAGCAAAGAGGTTACAGGGCGCGCCTTC

D: .
V: TRBV10-1
J: TRBJ1-1
size: few
CDR3: CASSEQGANTEAFF
DNA: TGCGCCAGCAGCGAACAGGGAGCGAACACTGAAGCTTTCTTT

D: .
V: TRBV6-5
J: TRBJ1-1
size: few
CDR3: CASRQGRGTEAFF
DNA: TGTGCCAGCAGACAGGGAAGGGGCACTGAAGCTTTCTTT

D: .
V: TRBV12-5
J: TRBJ1-5
size: .
CDR3: CASGSGDSNQPQHF
DNA: TGTGCTAGTGGATCAGGGGATAGCAATCAGCCCCAGCATTTT

D: .
V: TRBV18
J: TRBJ1-1
size: once
CDR3: CASSSGQNTEAFF
DNA: TGTGCCAGCTCATCCGGACAGAACACTGAAGCTTTCTTT

D: .
V: TRBV19
J: TRBJ1-1
size: few
CDR3: CASSRGRGSEAFF
DNA: TGTGCCAGTAGTAGGGGCAGGGGCTCTGAAGCTTTCTTT

D: .
V: TRBV5-1
J: TRBJ2-3
size: .
CDR3: CASRERTDTQYF
DNA: TGCGCCAGCAGAGAGCGCACAGATACGCAGTATTTT

D: .
V: TRBV27
J: TRBJ1-2
size: .
CDR3: CASSSDSGYTF
DNA: TGTGCCAGCAGTTCCGACAGTGGCTACACCTTC

D: TRBD2
V: TRBV27
J: TRBJ2-7
size: .
CDR3: CASSLSSGGIYEQYF
DNA: TGTGCCAGCAGTTTATCTAGCGGGGGGATATACGAGCAGTACTTC

D: TRBD1
V: TRBV28
J: TRBJ1-6
size: .
CDR3: CASSVGQVDRNPLHF
DNA: TGTGCCAGCAGTGTGGGACAGGTCGACCGTAATCCCCTCCACTTT

D: TRBD1
V: TRBV6-6
J: TRBJ2-1
size: .
CDR3: CASSPTGGEYNEQFF
DNA: TGTGCCAGCAGTCCGACAGGGGGGGAATACAATGAGCAGTTCTTC

D: .
V: TRBV7-6
J: TRBJ1-1
size: .
CDR3: CASSPQLRAENTEAFF
DNA: TGTGCCAGCAGCCCCCAATTGAGGGCGGAGAACACTGAAGCTTTCTTT

D: TRBD2
V: TRBV5-4
J: TRBJ2-3
size: .
CDR3: CASTDPGLAGAGRQYF
DNA: TGTGCCAGCACAGACCCGGGACTAGCGGGGGCCGGGCGACAGTATTTT

D: TRBD1
V: TRBV5-4
J: TRBJ1-4
size: .
CDR3: CASSLAGDRDEKLFF
DNA: TGTGCCAGCAGCCTCGCCGGGGACAGGGATGAAAAACTGTTTTTT